This is a list of T cell receptor beta chains from one sample in a study of blood T cell repertoires in COVID-19. The method was immunoSEQ multiplex PCR; TCRdb's version includes in-frame clones alone and lacks a portion of them. The sample contains around 250,000 clones, approximately 90% of which appear only once. Sample: peripheral blood. All receptors come from a young man with active or convalescent COVID-19. Both conserved end residues are part of each CDR3. D genes are given only for firm matches. Size is stated for part of the rows, as once, few or many counts, or as a class when the clone is expanded.

size: .
J: TRBJ2-7
V: TRBV27
D: .
length: 14
CDR3: CATRGATLSYEQYF
DNA: TGTGCCACCAGGGGGGCGACCTTATCCTACGAGCAGTACTTC

size: .
J: TRBJ2-1
V: TRBV27
D: .
length: 13
CDR3: CASSHVAANEQFF
DNA: TGTGCCAGCAGTCATGTGGCGGCCAATGAGCAGTTCTTC

size: .
J: TRBJ1-2
V: TRBV7-2
D: TRBD1
length: 15
CDR3: CASSPTTGENYGYTF
DNA: TGTGCCAGCAGCCCGACGACAGGGGAAAACTATGGCTACACCTTC

size: .
J: TRBJ1-2
V: TRBV5-1
D: TRBD1
length: 14
CDR3: CASSGSGQGDGYTF
DNA: TGCGCCAGCAGCGGATCCGGACAGGGGGATGGCTACACCTTC

size: few
J: TRBJ2-7
V: TRBV28
D: TRBD1
length: 16
CDR3: CASSPRTGANFYEQYF
DNA: TGTGCCAGCAGTCCTAGGACAGGGGCCAATTTCTACGAGCAGTACTTC

size: few
J: TRBJ1-1
V: TRBV28
D: .
length: 11
CDR3: CASSLPEGAFF
DNA: TGTGCCAGCAGTTTGCCTGAGGGAGCTTTCTTT

size: once
J: TRBJ2-7
V: TRBV7-2
D: TRBD2
length: 17
CDR3: CASSLRGGTSGTYEQYF
DNA: TGTGCCAGCAGCTTAAGGGGGGGGACTAGCGGGACCTACGAGCAGTACTTC

size: .
J: TRBJ2-1
V: TRBV6-5
D: .
length: 13
CDR3: CATFAAVYNEQFF
DNA: TGTGCCACCTTTGCGGCAGTCTACAATGAGCAGTTCTTC

size: .
J: TRBJ2-6
V: TRBV5-6
D: .
length: 13
CDR3: CASSLWAANVLTF
DNA: TGTGCCAGCAGCTTATGGGCGGCCAACGTCCTGACTTTC

size: .
J: TRBJ2-5
V: TRBV7-9
D: .
length: 14
CDR3: CASSLSGPQETQYF
DNA: TGTGCCAGCAGCCTAAGCGGGCCTCAAGAGACCCAGTACTTC

size: .
J: TRBJ2-5
V: TRBV30
D: .
length: 14
CDR3: CAWRGVGGLETQYF
DNA: TGTGCCTGGAGAGGGGTCGGGGGGCTGGAGACCCAGTACTTC

size: .
J: TRBJ2-7
V: TRBV5-1
D: .
length: 14
CDR3: CASSVETDEYEQYF
DNA: TGCGCCAGCAGCGTAGAGACAGATGAATACGAGCAGTACTTC

size: .
J: TRBJ1-3
V: TRBV29-1
D: .
length: 15
CDR3: CSVVEQPFSGNTIYF
DNA: TGCAGCGTTGTTGAACAGCCCTTCTCTGGAAACACCATATATTTT

size: once
J: TRBJ2-5
V: TRBV9
D: .
length: 13
CDR3: CASSVRDRETQYF
DNA: TGTGCCAGCAGCGTCCGGGATCGAGAGACCCAGTACTTC

size: .
J: TRBJ2-6
V: TRBV30
D: TRBD1
length: 16
CDR3: CAWQSRGSPGANVLTF
DNA: TGTGCCTGGCAAAGCAGGGGGTCCCCTGGGGCCAACGTCCTGACTTTC

size: few
J: TRBJ2-1
V: TRBV28
D: TRBD2
length: 15
CDR3: CASSLSSGHRDEQFF
DNA: TGTGCCAGCAGTTTATCTAGCGGACATCGGGATGAGCAGTTCTTC

size: .
J: TRBJ2-2
V: TRBV2
D: TRBD2
length: 14
CDR3: CAGSGRANTGELFF
DNA: TGTGCCGGAAGCGGGAGGGCGAACACCGGGGAGCTGTTTTTT

size: .
J: TRBJ2-3
V: TRBV9
D: .
length: 15
CDR3: CASSESGKNTDTQYF
DNA: TGTGCCAGCAGCGAATCGGGTAAAAACACAGATACGCAGTATTTT

size: .
J: TRBJ2-7
V: TRBV6-2/TRBV6-3
D: .
length: 14
CDR3: CASSSAGFTYEQYF
DNA: TGTGCCAGCAGTTCGGCAGGCTTCACCTACGAGCAGTACTTC